These 20 T cell receptor beta chains originate from one sample sequenced in a study of graft-versus-host responses after intestinal transplantation. Produced via immunoSEQ multiplex PCR; TCRdb's table is partial and in-frame only. The data show about 82,000 clones, with 90% to 95% seen just once and over 0.08% held by the top ten. Antigen specificity for these receptors is unknown. Source: unstimulated CD4+ T cells sorted from spleen or lymph node cells, taken before intestinal transplant. These receptors all stem from a human donor who received an intestinal transplant.

The rearrangement links TRBV12-5 to TRBJ2-2, with 7 bases lining up with TRBD1. The CDR3 runs to 16 residues. V was clipped by 2 bases and J by 5 bases; unmatched bases: 8. CDR1 and CDR2 (germline): LGHNT, FRNRAP. CDR3 in amino acids: CASGLQTGLGTGELFF. CDR3 sequence (DNA): TGTGCTAGTGGTTTGCAGACAGGGTTGGGGACCGGGGAGCTGTTTTTT.

This chain uses TRBV18 with TRBJ2-4; 10 bases fit TRBD1. Losses at the gene ends were 4 bases for V and 4 bases for J; bases not matched to a gene: 7. CDR1 is KGHSH and CDR2 is LQKENI in the germline V gene. CDR3 length equals 16 residues. The CDR3 here is CASSLTLGQGKNIQYF. CDR3 nucleotides: TGTGCCAGCTCACTTACCCTGGGACAGGGGAAAAACATTCAGTACTTC. The whole variable domain, remainder taken from reference TRBV18 and TRBJ2-4, is NAGVMQNPRHLVRRRGQEARLRCSPMKGHSHVYWYRQLPEEGLKFMVYLQKENIIDESGMPKERFSAEFPKEGPSILRIQQVVRGDSAAYFCASSLTLGQGKNIQYFGAGTRLSVL.

Details on this clone: Additional DNA sequences in this sample encode the identical CDR3. J is TRBJ2-3 and V is TRBV5-1; D is undetermined. The CDR3 is 13 amino acids. Germline V gene data show CDR1 as SGHRS and CDR2 as YFSETQ. V lost 1 base and J lost 1, with 4 bases in between. The CDR3 sequence is CASSLQGTDTQYF. The CDR3 bases are TGCGCCAGCAGCTTGCAGGGCACAGATACGCAGTATTTT.

The V gene is TRBV7-9, the J gene TRBJ1-4; 7 bases agree with TRBD1. Looked up from germline, CDR1 is SEHNR and CDR2 is FQNEAQ (reference sequence). The CDR3 runs 14 residues. Trimming cost V 2 bases and J 6 bases; bases outside gene matches: 3. In DNA, the CDR3 is TGTGCCAGCAGCTTAAGGGGGCTGGATGAAAAACTGTTTTTT. Its protein is CASSLRGLDEKLFF.

The chain recombines TRBV5-1 with TRBJ1-1; TRBD1 is a possible D gene (6 bases). Looked up from germline, CDR1 is SGHRS and CDR2 is YFSETQ. The CDR3 runs 14 residues. V was shortened by 5 bases and J by 2 bases, with 13 bases between the two germline ends. The CDR3: CASRLQGVNTEAFF. CDR3 DNA: TGCGCCAGCAGGTTACAGGGTGTAAACACTGAAGCTTTCTTT.

This chain links TRBV5-1 with TRBJ1-1; 9 nucleotides line up with TRBD1. Trimming cost V 5 bases and J 4 bases; bases outside gene matches: 9. From germline, CDR1 is SGHRS and CDR2 YFSETQ. CDR3 length: 15 amino acids. The CDR3 nucleotides read TGCGCCAGCAGTTCCGGGACAGGGAAACCCACTGAAGCTTTCTTT. Amino acid sequence: CASSSGTGKPTEAFF.

The chain has TRBV10-3 and TRBJ1-6; D unresolved. Germline CDR1 reads ENHRY; CDR2 reads SYGVKD. This CDR3 is 17 amino acids long. The germline V and J ends were trimmed by 0 bases and 11 bases, with 20 bases remaining between them. CDR3 sequence (DNA): TGTGCCATCAGTGAGTCGAGTTCTCTGTCCGTCCTAGCACCCCTCCACTTT. It encodes CAISESSSLSVLAPLHF.

This rearrangement joins TRBV6-5 to TRBJ2-7; TRBD1 might be the D (5 bases). Germline CDR1 is MNHEY and CDR2 is SVGAGI. V lost 6 bases and J 3 bases, leaving 18 bases between the germline ends. The CDR3 is 15 amino acids. This CDR3 reads CASRPRPDSFYEQYF. Here the CDR3 DNA reads TGTGCCAGCAGACCCCGACCTGACAGTTTCTACGAGCAGTACTTC.

This clone has a handful of counts. The gene calls are TRBV6-6 and TRBJ1-1; D may be TRBD1 (5 bases). V lost 2 bases, J lost 0 bases, and 10 bases lay in between. This CDR3 spans 15 amino acids. Germline V gives CDR1 MNHNY, CDR2 SVGAGI (reference sequence). CDR3 sequence (DNA): TGTGCCAGCAGTTACAGGGGAGGTATGAACACTGAAGCTTTCTTT. This encodes CASSYRGGMNTEAFF.

V gene TRBV28 combines with J gene TRBJ1-3; possibly TRBD1 for D (5 bases). The CDR3 covers 13 residues. Germline V gives CDR1 MDHEN, CDR2 SYDVKM. V lost 5 bases and J lost 4, with 9 bases in between. The CDR3, as DNA: TGTGCCAGCAGTCGGGGGGACGGAAACACCATATATTTT. It yields the protein CASSRGDGNTIYF.

The chain has TRBV19 and TRBJ1-1; 7 positions match TRBD1. Unmatched junction bases numbered 6, after V lost 5 bases and J lost 6 bases. The CDR3 sequence is 13 residues long. Germline CDR1 LNHDA, CDR2 SQIVND (reference sequence). The CDR3: CASSADRAPEAFF. The CDR3 bases are TGTGCCAGTAGTGCAGACAGGGCCCCTGAAGCTTTCTTT. The full variable domain, with the rest looked up from reference TRBV19 and TRBJ1-1, is DGGITQSPKYLFRKEGQNVTLSCEQNLNHDAMYWYRQDPGQGLRLIYYSQIVNDFQKGDIAEGYSVSREKKESFPLTVTSAQKNPTAFYLCASSADRAPEAFFGQGTRLTVV.

The chain carries TRBV9 and TRBJ1-4; 7 bases match TRBD1. In germline, CDR1 is SGDLS, CDR2 YYNGEE. V shed 0 bases, J shed 8 bases, and the junction held 13 bases outside the gene matches. The CDR3 length is 17 residues. The CDR3 bases are TGTGCCAGCAGCGTAGGGACAGGCGGGGATTGGGGCGAAAAACTGTTTTTT. Its translation is CASSVGTGGDWGEKLFF. Looking up the rest from reference TRBV9 and TRBJ1-4 gives the full variable domain: DSGVTQTPKHLITATGQRVTLRCSPRSGDLSVYWYQQSLDQGLQFLIQYYNGEERAKGNILERFSAQQFPDLHSELNLSSLELGDSALYFCASSVGTGGDWGEKLFFGSGTQLSVL.

This chain uses TRBV6-1 with TRBJ1-2; D may be TRBD1 (5 bases). Germline values: CDR1 MNHNS, CDR2 SASEGT. The V gene lost 4 bases and the J gene lost 7 bases, with 7 bases spanning the gap. This CDR3 has 11 amino acids. In DNA form, the CDR3 reads TGTGCCAGCAGTGTGGGGCTTGGCTACACCTTC. The encoded protein is CASSVGLGYTF.

The V call is TRBV19, the J call TRBJ2-4; D unresolved. Trimming left V 6 bases short and J 3 bases short, with 9 bases between. Germline V gene lookup returns CDR1 LNHDA and CDR2 SQIVND (reference sequence). The CDR3 has 13 amino acids. The chain's CDR3 is CASSQYGKNIQYF. DNA for the CDR3: TGTGCCAGTAGCCAGTATGGCAAAAACATTCAGTACTTC. Complete variable domain (other parts from reference TRBV19 and TRBJ2-4): DGGITQSPKYLFRKEGQNVTLSCEQNLNHDAMYWYRQDPGQGLRLIYYSQIVNDFQKGDIAEGYSVSREKKESFPLTVTSAQKNPTAFYLCASSQYGKNIQYFGAGTRLSVL.

This chain joins TRBV11-2 and TRBJ1-4; D is possibly TRBD1 (6 bases). This CDR3 region has 18 residues. CDR1 is SGHAT and CDR2 is FQNNGV in the germline V gene. The V gene lost 1 base and the J gene lost 3 bases, with 18 bases spanning the gap. The CDR3 region is CASSLVRGGLRANEKLFF. CDR3 in DNA: TGTGCCAGCAGCTTAGTCAGGGGTGGGCTGAGGGCTAATGAAAAACTGTTTTTT.

The chain couples TRBV4-3 to TRBJ1-2; D is possibly TRBD1 (6 bases). Looked up from germline, CDR1 is LGHNA and CDR2 is YSLEER. Trimming took 0 bases from V and 3 from J, leaving 14 bases between them. This CDR3 region has 16 residues. The CDR3 sequence is CASSQDGGGAYYGYTF. CDR3 coding DNA: TGCGCCAGCAGCCAAGATGGGGGGGGCGCTTACTATGGCTACACCTTC.

The chain is built from TRBV10-1 and TRBJ1-3, with D maybe TRBD1 (5 bases). This CDR3 contains 18 residues. Germline V gene data show CDR1 as WNHNN and CDR2 as SYGVQD (reference sequence). The V end was cut by 3 bases, the J end by 3 bases, with 21 bases between. The CDR3 region is CASSEGAGMGLLGNTIYF. CDR3 in DNA: TGCGCCAGCAGTGAAGGCGCAGGGATGGGATTACTTGGAAACACCATATATTTT.

This clone was seen a single time. In DNA, the CDR3 is TGCAGCGTTGAAGGGCGGGGGCCTTACTACGAGCAGTACTTC. It is translated as CSVEGRGPYYEQYF. This chain joins TRBV29-1 and TRBJ2-7, with TRBD2 as a possible D gene (7 bases). CDR1 is SQVTM and CDR2 is ANQGSEA in the germline V gene. The V end was cut by 1 base, the J end by 3 bases, with 13 bases between. The CDR3 runs 14 residues.

The gene calls are TRBV10-3 and TRBJ1-1; 8 nucleotides agree with TRBD1. Trimming at V came to 2 bases and at J to 0 bases, leaving 2 bases not matched to a gene. This CDR3 is built from 15 residues. Germline values: CDR1 ENHRY, CDR2 SYGVKD. Here the CDR3 DNA reads TGTGCCATCAGTGAGCGGGGACAGGTGAACACTGAAGCTTTCTTT. Translation gives CAISERGQVNTEAFF.

This chain links TRBV12-5 with TRBJ1-2; 8 positions agree with TRBD1. V was pared by 6 bases and J by 5 bases, with 8 bases of the junction left unmatched. This CDR3 has 14 residues. CDR1 is LGHNT, CDR2 FRNRAP, per germline. The CDR3 reads CASGQPGGVYGYTF. Written as DNA, the CDR3 is TGTGCTAGTGGGCAGCCAGGGGGCGTTTATGGCTACACCTTC.